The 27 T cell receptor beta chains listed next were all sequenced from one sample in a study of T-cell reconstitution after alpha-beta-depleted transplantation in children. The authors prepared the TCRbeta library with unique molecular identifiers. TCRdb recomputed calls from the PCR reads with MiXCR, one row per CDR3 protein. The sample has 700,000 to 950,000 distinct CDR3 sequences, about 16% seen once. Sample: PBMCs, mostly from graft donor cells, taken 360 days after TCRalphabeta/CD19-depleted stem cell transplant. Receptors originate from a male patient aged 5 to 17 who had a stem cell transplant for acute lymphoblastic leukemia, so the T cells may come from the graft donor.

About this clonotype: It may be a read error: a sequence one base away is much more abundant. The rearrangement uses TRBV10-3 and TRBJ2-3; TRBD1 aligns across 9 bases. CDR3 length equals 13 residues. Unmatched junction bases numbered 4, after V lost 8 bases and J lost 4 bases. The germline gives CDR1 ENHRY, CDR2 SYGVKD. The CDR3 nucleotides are TGTGCCATCGGCAGACAGGGGGCAGATACGCAGTATTTT. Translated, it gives CAIGRQGADTQYF.

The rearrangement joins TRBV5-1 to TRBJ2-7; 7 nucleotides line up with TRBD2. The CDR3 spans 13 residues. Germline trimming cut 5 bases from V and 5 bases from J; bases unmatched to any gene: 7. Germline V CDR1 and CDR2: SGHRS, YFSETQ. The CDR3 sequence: CASRYTSVDEQYF. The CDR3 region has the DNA TGCGCCAGCAGGTATACTAGCGTAGACGAGCAGTACTTC.

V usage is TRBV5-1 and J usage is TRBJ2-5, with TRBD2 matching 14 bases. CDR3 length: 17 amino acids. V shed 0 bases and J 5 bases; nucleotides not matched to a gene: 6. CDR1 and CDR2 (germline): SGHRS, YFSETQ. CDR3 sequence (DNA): TGCGCCAGCAGCTTGGAAGGACTAGCGGGAGGCGGGGAGACCCAGTACTTC. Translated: CASSLEGLAGGGETQYF.

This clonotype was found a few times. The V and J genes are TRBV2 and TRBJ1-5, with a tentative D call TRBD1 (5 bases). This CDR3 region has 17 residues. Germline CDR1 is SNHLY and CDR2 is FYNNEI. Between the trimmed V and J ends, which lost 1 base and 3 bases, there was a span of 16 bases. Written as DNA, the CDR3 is TGTGCCAGCAGTGAAGGAATAGGGGTTTGGGACAATCAGCCCCAGCATTTT. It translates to CASSEGIGVWDNQPQHF. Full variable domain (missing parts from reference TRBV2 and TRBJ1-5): EPEVTQTPSHQVTQMGQEVILRCVPISNHLYFYWYRQILGQKVEFLVSFYNNEISEKSEIFDDQFSVERPDGSNFTLKIRSTKLEDSAMYFCASSEGIGVWDNQPQHFGDGTRLSIL.

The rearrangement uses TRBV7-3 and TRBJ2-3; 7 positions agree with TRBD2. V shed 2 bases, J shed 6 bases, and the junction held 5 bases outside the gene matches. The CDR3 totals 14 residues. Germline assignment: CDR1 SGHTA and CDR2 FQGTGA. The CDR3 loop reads CASSLEAGEDTQYF. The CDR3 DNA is TGTGCCAGCAGCTTAGAGGCGGGGGAGGATACGCAGTATTTT.

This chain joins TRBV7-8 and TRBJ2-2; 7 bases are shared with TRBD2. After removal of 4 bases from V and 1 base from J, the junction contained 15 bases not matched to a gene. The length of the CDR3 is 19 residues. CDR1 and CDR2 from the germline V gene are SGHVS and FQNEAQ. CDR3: CASSSPIRSGPRNTGELFF. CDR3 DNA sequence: TGTGCCAGCAGCTCTCCTATCCGTAGCGGGCCTCGGAACACCGGGGAGCTGTTTTTT.

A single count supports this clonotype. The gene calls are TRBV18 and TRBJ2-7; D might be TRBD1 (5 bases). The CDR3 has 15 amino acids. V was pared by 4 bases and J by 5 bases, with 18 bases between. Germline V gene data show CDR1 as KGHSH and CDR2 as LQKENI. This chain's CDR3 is CASSRGQGIPDEQYF. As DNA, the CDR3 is TGTGCCAGCTCACGGGGCCAGGGAATCCCCGACGAGCAGTACTTC.

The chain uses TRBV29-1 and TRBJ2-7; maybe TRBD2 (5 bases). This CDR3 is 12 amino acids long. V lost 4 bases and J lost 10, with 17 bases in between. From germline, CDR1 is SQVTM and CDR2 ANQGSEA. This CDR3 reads CSVGSRFTGQYF. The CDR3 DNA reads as TGCAGCGTTGGCTCCCGGTTCACGGGACAGTACTTC.

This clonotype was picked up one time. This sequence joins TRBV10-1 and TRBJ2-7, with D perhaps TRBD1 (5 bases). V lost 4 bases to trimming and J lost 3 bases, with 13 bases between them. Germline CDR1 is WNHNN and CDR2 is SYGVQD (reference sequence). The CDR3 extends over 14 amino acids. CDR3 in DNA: TGCGCCAGCAGTGTCGGCAGGGTGGGCTACGAGCAGTACTTC. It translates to CASSVGRVGYEQYF.

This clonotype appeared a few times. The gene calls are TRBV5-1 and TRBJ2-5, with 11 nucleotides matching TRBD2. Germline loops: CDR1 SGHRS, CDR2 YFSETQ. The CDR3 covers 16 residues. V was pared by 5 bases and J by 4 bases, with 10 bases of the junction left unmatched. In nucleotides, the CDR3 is TGCGCCAGCAGATCTAATAGCGGGAGGGCCCTAGAGACCCAGTACTTC. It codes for CASRSNSGRALETQYF.

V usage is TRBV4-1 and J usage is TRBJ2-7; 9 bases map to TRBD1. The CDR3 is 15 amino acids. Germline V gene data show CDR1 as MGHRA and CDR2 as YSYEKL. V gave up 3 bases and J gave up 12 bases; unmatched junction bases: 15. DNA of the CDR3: TGCGCCAGCAGCCAGGAGCCTCGAACAGGGGGCAGGGCGTACTTC. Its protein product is CASSQEPRTGGRAYF.

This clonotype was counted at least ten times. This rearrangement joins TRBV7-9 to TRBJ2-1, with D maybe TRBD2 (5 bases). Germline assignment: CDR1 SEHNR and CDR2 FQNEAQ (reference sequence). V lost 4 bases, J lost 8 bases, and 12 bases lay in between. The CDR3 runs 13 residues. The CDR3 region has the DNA TGTGCCAGCAGCTCAGGAGTGCGGGATGAGCAGTTCTTC. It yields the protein CASSSGVRDEQFF.

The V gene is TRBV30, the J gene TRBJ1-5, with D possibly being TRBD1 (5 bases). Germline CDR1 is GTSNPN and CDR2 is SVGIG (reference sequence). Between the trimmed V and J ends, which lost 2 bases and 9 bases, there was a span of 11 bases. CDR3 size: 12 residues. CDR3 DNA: TGTGCCTGGAGTTCAGGGTATCGGCCCCAGCATTTT. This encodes CAWSSGYRPQHF.

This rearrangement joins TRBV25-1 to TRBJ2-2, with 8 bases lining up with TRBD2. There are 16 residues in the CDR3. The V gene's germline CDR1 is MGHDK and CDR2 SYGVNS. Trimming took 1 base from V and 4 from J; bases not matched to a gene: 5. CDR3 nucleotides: TGTGCCAGCAGTGAATTCCAGCGGGAGACCACCGGGGAGCTGTTTTTT. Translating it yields CASSEFQRETTGELFF.

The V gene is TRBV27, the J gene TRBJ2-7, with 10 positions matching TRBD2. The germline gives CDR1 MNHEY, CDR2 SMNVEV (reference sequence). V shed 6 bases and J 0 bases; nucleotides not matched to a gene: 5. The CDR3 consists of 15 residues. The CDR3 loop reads CASSDGTSDSYEQYF. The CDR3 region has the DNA TGTGCCAGCAGCGACGGGACTAGCGACTCCTACGAGCAGTACTTC.

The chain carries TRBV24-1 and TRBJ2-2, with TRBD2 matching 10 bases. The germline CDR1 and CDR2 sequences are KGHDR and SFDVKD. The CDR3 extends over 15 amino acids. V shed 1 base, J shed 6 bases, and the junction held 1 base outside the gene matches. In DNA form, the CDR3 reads TGTGCCACCAGTGATTTCCTAGCGGGAGCCGGGGAGCTGTTTTTT. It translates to CATSDFLAGAGELFF.

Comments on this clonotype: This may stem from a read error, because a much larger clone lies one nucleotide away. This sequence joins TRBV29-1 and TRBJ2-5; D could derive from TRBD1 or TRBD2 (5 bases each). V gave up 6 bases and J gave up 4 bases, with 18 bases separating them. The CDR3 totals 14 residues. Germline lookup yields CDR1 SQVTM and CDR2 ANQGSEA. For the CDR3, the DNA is TGCAGCGTGAGGGGAACGAGTGCAGGAGAGACCCAGTACTTC. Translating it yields CSVRGTSAGETQYF. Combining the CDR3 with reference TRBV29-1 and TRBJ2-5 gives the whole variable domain SAVISQKPSRDICQRGTSLTIQCQVDSQVTMMFWYRQQPGQSLTLIATANQGSEATYESGFVIDKFPISRPNLTFSTLTVSNMSPEDSSIYLCSVRGTSAGETQYFGPGTRLLVL.

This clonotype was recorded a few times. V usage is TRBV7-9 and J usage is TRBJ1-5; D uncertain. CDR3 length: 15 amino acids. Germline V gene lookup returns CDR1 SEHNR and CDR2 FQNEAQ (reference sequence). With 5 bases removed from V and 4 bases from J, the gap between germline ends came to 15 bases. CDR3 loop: CASSPGWRGNQPQHF. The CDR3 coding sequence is TGTGCCAGCAGCCCCGGGTGGCGGGGAAATCAGCCCCAGCATTTT.

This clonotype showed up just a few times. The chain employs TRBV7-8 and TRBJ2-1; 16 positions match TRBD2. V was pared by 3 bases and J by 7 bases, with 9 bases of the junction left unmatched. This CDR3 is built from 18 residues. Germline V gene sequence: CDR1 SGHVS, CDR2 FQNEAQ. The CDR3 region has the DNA TGTGCCAGCAGCTTTCCCGGGACTAGCGGGAGGGTGGATAATGAGCAGTTCTTC. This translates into CASSFPGTSGRVDNEQFF.

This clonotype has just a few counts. The CDR3 protein is CASSGSSKGNTEAFF. The CDR3 DNA follows: TGCGCCAGCAGCGGAAGTAGCAAGGGGAACACTGAAGCTTTCTTT. The chain carries TRBV5-1 and TRBJ1-1; no clear D gene. The germline V gene has CDR1 SGHRS and CDR2 YFSETQ. The CDR3 has 15 amino acids. The V gene lost 4 bases and the J gene lost 1 base, with 14 bases spanning the gap. The full variable domain, with the rest looked up from reference TRBV5-1 and TRBJ1-1, is KAGVTQTPRYLIKTRGQQVTLSCSPISGHRSVSWYQQTPGQGLQFLFEYFSETQRNKGNFPGRFSGRQFSNSRSEMNVSTLELGDSALYLCASSGSSKGNTEAFFGQGTRLTVV.

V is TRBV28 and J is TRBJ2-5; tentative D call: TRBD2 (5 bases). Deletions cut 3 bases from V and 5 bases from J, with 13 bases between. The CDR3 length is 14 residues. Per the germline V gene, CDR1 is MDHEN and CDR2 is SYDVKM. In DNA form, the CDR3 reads TGTGCCAGCAGTTTCGTAGCGAGTAGGGAGACCCAGTACTTC. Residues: CASSFVASRETQYF.

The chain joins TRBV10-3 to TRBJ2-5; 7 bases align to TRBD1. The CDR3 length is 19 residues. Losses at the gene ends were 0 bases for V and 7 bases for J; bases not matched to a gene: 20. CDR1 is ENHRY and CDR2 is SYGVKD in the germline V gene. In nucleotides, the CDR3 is TGTGCCATCAGTGAGTCGCGTCGAGGACAGGTCCCTTTGGGGGCGACCCAGTACTTC. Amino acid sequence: CAISESRRGQVPLGATQYF.

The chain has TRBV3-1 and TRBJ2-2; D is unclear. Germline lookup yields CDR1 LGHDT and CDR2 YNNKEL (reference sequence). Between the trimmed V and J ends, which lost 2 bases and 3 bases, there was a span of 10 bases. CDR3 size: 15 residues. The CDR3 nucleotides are TGTGCCAGCAGCCAACTCAGGCTGTACACCGGGGAGCTGTTTTTT. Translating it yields CASSQLRLYTGELFF.

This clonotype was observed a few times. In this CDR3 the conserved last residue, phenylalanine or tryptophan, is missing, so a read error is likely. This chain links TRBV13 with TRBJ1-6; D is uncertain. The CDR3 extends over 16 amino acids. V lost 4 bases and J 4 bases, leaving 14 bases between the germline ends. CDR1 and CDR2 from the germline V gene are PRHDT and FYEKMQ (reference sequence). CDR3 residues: CASSSYSGGYNSPLHS. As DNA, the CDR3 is TGTGCCAGCAGCTCCTACAGTGGCGGGTATAATTCACCCCTCCACTCT.

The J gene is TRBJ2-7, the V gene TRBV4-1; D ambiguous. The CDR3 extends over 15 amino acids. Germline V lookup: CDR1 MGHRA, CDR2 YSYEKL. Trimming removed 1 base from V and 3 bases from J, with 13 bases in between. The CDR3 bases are TGCGCCAGCAGCCAAGGACTCCTCTCTTTCTACGAGCAGTACTTC. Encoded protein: CASSQGLLSFYEQYF.

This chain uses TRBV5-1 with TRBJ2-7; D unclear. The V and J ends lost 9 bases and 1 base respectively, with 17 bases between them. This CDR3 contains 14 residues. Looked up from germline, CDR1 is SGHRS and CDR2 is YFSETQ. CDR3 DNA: TGCGCCACCACGCCGGGTCCCCCATCCTACGAGCAGTACTTC. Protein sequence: CATTPGPPSYEQYF.

CDR3 nucleotide sequence: TGTGCCAGCAGTGAAGGCAGGGGGCTCTACAATGAGCAGTTCTTC. Translated, it gives CASSEGRGLYNEQFF. V usage is TRBV25-1 and J usage is TRBJ2-1; 8 nucleotides align to TRBD1. Looked up from germline, CDR1 is MGHDK and CDR2 is SYGVNS. The CDR3 is made up of 15 amino acids. Trimming at V came to 2 bases and at J to 3 bases, leaving 3 bases not matched to a gene.